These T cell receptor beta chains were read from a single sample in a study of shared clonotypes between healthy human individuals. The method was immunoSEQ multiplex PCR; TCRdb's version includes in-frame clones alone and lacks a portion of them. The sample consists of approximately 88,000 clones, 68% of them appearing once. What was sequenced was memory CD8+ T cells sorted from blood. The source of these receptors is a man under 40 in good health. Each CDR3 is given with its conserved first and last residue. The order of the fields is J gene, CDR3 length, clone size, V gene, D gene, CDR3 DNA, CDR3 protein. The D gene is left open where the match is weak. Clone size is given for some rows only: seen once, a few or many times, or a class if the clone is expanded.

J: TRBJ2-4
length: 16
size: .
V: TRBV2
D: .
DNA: TGTGCCAGCAGTGAAGGGAGGGGACAGCCAAGAAACATTCAGTACTTC
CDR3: CASSEGRGQPRNIQYF

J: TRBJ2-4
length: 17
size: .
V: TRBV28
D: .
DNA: TGTGCCAGCAGTTATAAAAAAAGGGGACTAGCCAAAAACATTCAGTACTTC
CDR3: CASSYKKRGLAKNIQYF

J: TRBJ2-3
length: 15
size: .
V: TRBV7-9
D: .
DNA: TGTGCCAGCAGCTTAGGGACAGCTAAGACAGATACGCAGTATTTT
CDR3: CASSLGTAKTDTQYF

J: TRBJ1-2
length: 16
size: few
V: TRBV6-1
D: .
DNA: TGTGCCAGCAGTGAAGGGGCAGGGAGAGTAGGGTATGGCTACACCTTC
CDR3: CASSEGAGRVGYGYTF

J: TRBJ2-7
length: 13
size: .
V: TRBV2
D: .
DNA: TGTGCCAGCAGGATGCCCAGCTCCTACGAGCAGTACTTC
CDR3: CASRMPSSYEQYF

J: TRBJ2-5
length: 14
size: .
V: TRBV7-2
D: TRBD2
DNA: TGTGCCAGCAGCTCGGGACTAAGGAAAGAGACCCAGTACTTC
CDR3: CASSSGLRKETQYF

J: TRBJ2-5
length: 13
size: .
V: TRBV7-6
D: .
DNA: TGTGCCAGCAGCTTAGGTCCCCAAGAGACCCAGTACTTC
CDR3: CASSLGPQETQYF

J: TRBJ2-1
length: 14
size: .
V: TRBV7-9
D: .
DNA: TGTGCCAGCAGCACCACCGAGACAATCACTGAGCAGTTCTTC
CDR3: CASSTTETITEQFF

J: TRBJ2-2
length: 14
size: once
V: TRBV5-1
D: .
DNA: TGCGCCAGCAGCCCCCGGGCAGACACCGGGGAGCTGTTTTTT
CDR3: CASSPRADTGELFF

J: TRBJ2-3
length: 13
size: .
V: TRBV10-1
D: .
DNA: TGCGCCAGCAGTGGATTGGGGAGAGATACGCAGTATTTT
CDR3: CASSGLGRDTQYF

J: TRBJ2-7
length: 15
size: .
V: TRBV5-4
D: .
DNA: TGTGCCAGCAGCTTGGGGGGGGCGGACACCTACGAGCAGTACTTC
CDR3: CASSLGGADTYEQYF

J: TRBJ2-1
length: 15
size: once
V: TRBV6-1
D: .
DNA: TGTGCCAGCAGTGGGTCACAGAACTCCTACAATGAGCAGTTCTTC
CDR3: CASSGSQNSYNEQFF

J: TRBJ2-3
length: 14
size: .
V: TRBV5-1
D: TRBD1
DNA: TGCGCCAGCCTGGACAGGGGGGTGGCAGATACGCAGTATTTT
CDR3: CASLDRGVADTQYF

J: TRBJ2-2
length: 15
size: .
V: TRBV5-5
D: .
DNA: TGTGCCAGCAGCTTAGTGCAGGGGAACACCGGGGAGCTGTTTTTT
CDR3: CASSLVQGNTGELFF

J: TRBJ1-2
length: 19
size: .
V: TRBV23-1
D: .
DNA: TGCGCCAGCAGTCAATGGGGTATGTCGCCGGGACAAAGGGACTATGGCTACACCTTC
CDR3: CASSQWGMSPGQRDYGYTF

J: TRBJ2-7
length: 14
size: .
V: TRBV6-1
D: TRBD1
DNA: TGTGCCAGCAGTCCCGGGACAGGGCTTCCCGAGCAGTACTTC
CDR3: CASSPGTGLPEQYF

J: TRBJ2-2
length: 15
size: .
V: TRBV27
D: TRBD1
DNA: TGTGCCAGCAGTTTTACGGGACAGGGCGCCGGGGAGCTGTTTTTT
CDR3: CASSFTGQGAGELFF

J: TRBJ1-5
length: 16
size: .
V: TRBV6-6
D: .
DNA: TGTGCCAGCAGTTACTCGGGGGTGAGGGGTGATCAGCCCCAGCATTTT
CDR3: CASSYSGVRGDQPQHF

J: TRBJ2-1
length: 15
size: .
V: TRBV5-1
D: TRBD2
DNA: TGCGCCAGCAGGTCTGGGACTAGCGGGAGGAATGAGCAGTTCTTC
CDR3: CASRSGTSGRNEQFF

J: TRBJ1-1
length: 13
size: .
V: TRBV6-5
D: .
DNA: TGTGCCAGCAGCCCCATCGACAGAGGTAACGCTTTCTTT
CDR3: CASSPIDRGNAFF

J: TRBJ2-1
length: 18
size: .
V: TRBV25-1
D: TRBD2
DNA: TGTGCCAGCAGTGAATTTCGGGCTAGCGGAAGCTCCTACAATGAGCAGTTCTTC
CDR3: CASSEFRASGSSYNEQFF

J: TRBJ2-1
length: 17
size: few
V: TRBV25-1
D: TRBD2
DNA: TGTGCCAGCAGTGAAGAGACTAGCGGGCGTTCCTACAATGAGCAGTTCTTC
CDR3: CASSEETSGRSYNEQFF

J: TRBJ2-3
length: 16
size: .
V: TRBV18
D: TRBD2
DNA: TGTGCCAGCTCACCTCTTCGGCGGGAGGGTACAGATACGCAGTATTTT
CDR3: CASSPLRREGTDTQYF

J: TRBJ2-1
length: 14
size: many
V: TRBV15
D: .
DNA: TGTGCCACCAGTGAAGGGGCGTCGGGGAATGAGCAGTTCTTC
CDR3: CATSEGASGNEQFF

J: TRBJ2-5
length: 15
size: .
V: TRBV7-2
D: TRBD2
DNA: TGTGCCAGCAGCGCCTCGGGAGGGCCCTCAGAGACCCAGTACTTC
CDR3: CASSASGGPSETQYF

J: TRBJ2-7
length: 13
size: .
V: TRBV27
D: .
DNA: TGTGCCAGCAGTTTTTCCCAGGGTTACGAGCAGTACTTC
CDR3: CASSFSQGYEQYF

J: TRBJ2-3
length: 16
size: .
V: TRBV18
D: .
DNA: TGTGCCAGCTCACCACCCGAGGGAATTGACACAGATACGCAGTATTTT
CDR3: CASSPPEGIDTDTQYF

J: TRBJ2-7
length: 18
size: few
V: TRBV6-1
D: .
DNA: TGTGCCAGCAGTGGGCCGGATGCGACGGACCATCTCTCCTACGAGCAGTACTTC
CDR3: CASSGPDATDHLSYEQYF

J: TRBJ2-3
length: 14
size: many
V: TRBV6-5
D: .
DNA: TGTGCCAGCAGTTACTCGGACAGCGCAGATACGCAGTATTTT
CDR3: CASSYSDSADTQYF

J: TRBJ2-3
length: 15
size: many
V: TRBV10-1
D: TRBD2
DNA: TGCGCCAGCGCGGGCCCAAGCGGGAGGCCAGATACGCAGTATTTT
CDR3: CASAGPSGRPDTQYF

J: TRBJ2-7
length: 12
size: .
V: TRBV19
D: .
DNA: TGTGCCAGTTCCGGGGGGCGGTACGAGCAGTACTTC
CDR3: CASSGGRYEQYF

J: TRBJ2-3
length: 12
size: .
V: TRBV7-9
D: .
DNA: TGTGCCAGCAGCTCCGGGACTCGAGGGCAGTATTTT
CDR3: CASSSGTRGQYF

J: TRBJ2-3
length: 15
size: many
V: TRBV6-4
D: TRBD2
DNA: TGTGCCAGCAGTTCGGGCCTAGCGGTTACAGATACGCAGTATTTT
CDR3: CASSSGLAVTDTQYF

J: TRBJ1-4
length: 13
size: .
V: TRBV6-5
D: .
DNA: TGTGCCAGCAGTTACATGACGGGGGAAAAACTGTTTTTT
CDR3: CASSYMTGEKLFF

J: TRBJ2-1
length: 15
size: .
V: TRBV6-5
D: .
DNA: TGTGCCAGCAGTCCCTCTAGCGTATCCTACAATGAGCAGTTCTTC
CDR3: CASSPSSVSYNEQFF

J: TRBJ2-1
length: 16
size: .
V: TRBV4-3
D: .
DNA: TGCGCCAGCAGCCAAGATATGGAAGCGGGCCGGAATGAGCAGTTCTTC
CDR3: CASSQDMEAGRNEQFF

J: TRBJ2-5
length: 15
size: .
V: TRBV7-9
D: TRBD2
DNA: TGTGCCAGCAGCATTCTAGCGGGAAGACAAGAGACCCAGTACTTC
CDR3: CASSILAGRQETQYF

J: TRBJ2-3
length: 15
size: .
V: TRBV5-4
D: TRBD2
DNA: TGTGCCAGCAGCTTGCCTAGCGGGAGGGCCCGTACGCAGTATTTT
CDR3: CASSLPSGRARTQYF

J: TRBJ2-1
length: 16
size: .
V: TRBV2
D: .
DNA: TGTGCCAGCAGTGCCACCCGGGACTGGATTTACAATGAGCAGTTCTTC
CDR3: CASSATRDWIYNEQFF

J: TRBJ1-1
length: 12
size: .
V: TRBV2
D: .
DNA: TGTGCCAGCATCGAAGGGAGGGGGAAAGCTTTCTTT
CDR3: CASIEGRGKAFF

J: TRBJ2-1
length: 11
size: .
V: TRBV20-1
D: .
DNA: TGCAGTGCTAGATTCTTGGGTGAGCAGTTCTTC
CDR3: CSARFLGEQFF

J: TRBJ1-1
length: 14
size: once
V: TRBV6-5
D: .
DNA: TGTGCCAGCAGTCCCACGGCAGGGAACACTGAAGCTTTCTTT
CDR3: CASSPTAGNTEAFF